This T cell receptor beta chain stems from a study of T cells after posttransplantation cyclophosphamide. General study points: TRB overlap between skin or GI tissue T cells and blood was limited. After PTCy, TRB diversity resembled that of CNI/methotrexate controls. Donor CD8+ memory clones often dominated recipient blood repertoires at later times.

This clone is termed medium-sized. Its antigen is not identified. Only in-frame clones appear in the TCRdb table, and some are missing; sequencing was by immunoSEQ multiplex PCR. This sample includes thousands of clones with no singletons; its ten biggest clones take up about 5.5%. Busulfan-fludarabine conditioning, marrow transplant, and cyclophosphamide on days +3 and +4 were administered. The V end was cut by 2 bases, the J end by 0 bases, with 11 bases between. This CDR3 contains 16 residues. The germline CDR1 and CDR2 sequences are PRHDT and FYEKMQ (reference sequence). V gene TRBV13 combines with J gene TRBJ2-4; perhaps TRBD1 as D (6 bases). This TCR derives from a male patient younger than 35 who received an allogeneic stem cell transplant from an unrelated donor, was CMV-positive, and had acute and chronic GVHD. The graft donor may be the source of some T cells. Source: PBMCs, taken after allogeneic stem cell transplant with posttransplant cyclophosphamide. The CDR3 DNA reads as TGTGCCAGCAGCTTAACCCAGGGGATAGCCAAAAACATTCAGTACTTC. It specifies CASSLTQGIAKNIQYF.